One and the same sample provided the 25 T cell receptor beta chains below, sequenced in a study of OX40 agonist ivuxolimab in advanced cancers. Repertoires were generated with immunoSEQ multiplex PCR, while TCRdb's copy carries only in-frame clones and drops some. The profile shows approximately 56,000 clones, 81% of them singletons. The sequencing here drew on CD4+ or CD8+ T cells sorted from blood, taken in a trial of the OX40 agonist ivuxolimab. These receptors were collected from an adult with an advanced solid tumor such as melanoma, head and neck, liver or kidney cancer.

This sequence joins TRBV11-2 and TRBJ2-1, with TRBD2 as a possible D gene (6 bases). V was shortened by 2 bases and J by 6 bases, with 14 bases between the two germline ends. Germline CDR1 SGHAT, CDR2 FQNNGV. The CDR3 totals 15 residues. The CDR3 coding sequence is TGTGCCAGCAGCTTAACCTCGGGACTGAGCAATGAGCAGTTCTTC. Its protein product is CASSLTSGLSNEQFF.

The rearrangement uses TRBV6-5 and TRBJ2-2, with D tentatively TRBD2 (6 bases). Germline values: CDR1 MNHEY, CDR2 SVGAGI. Trimming took 6 bases from V and 4 from J, leaving 15 bases between them. CDR3 length equals 15 residues. CDR3 nucleotides: TGTGCCAGCAGCACCCTCGGGGGTGTCACCGGGGAGCTGTTTTTT. Its protein is CASSTLGGVTGELFF.

This chain links TRBV15 with TRBJ2-5; no clear D. Trimming shortened V by 5 bases and J by 5 bases, and 6 bases separated the two germline ends. The V gene's germline CDR1 is LNHNV and CDR2 YYDKDF (reference sequence). This CDR3 comprises 11 residues. The chain's CDR3 is CATSSRETQYF. The DNA for the CDR3 is TGTGCCACCAGCTCCCGGGAGACCCAGTACTTC.

The V gene is TRBV6-6, the J gene TRBJ2-1; D may be TRBD2 (5 bases). Germline V gives CDR1 MNHNY, CDR2 SVGAGI (reference sequence). The germline V and J ends were trimmed by 5 bases and 3 bases, with 14 bases remaining between them. The CDR3 loop spans 15 amino acids. CDR3 loop: CASSRRLANYNEQFF. CDR3 DNA: TGTGCCAGCAGTCGTCGTTTAGCGAACTACAATGAGCAGTTCTTC.

V and J are TRBV7-9 and TRBJ2-7; unclear D gene. This CDR3 has 12 amino acids. V was clipped by 2 bases and J by 5 bases, with 7 bases between them. Germline CDR1 SEHNR, CDR2 FQNEAQ (reference sequence). The CDR3 here is CASSLIQNEQYF. The CDR3 DNA reads as TGTGCCAGCAGCTTAATCCAGAACGAGCAGTACTTC.

The chain uses TRBV20-1 and TRBJ1-2; D call uncertain. From germline, CDR1 is DFQATT and CDR2 SNEGSKA (reference sequence). The CDR3 spans 10 residues. V lost 3 bases and J lost 6, with 5 bases in between. In DNA, the CDR3 is TGCAGTGCTAGTAGGGATGGCTACACCTTC. Translated: CSASRDGYTF.

This chain connects TRBV7-3 to TRBJ2-3, with 9 nucleotides matching TRBD1. The CDR3 runs to 17 residues. CDR1 SGHTA and CDR2 FQGTGA come from the germline V gene. J was trimmed by 0 bases and V by 2 bases; bases with no gene match: 6. CDR3 nucleotides: TGTGCCAGCAGCTTAGGGACAGGGATAACTAGCACAGATACGCAGTATTTT. Its translation: CASSLGTGITSTDTQYF.

This clone showed up just a few times. The chain has TRBV2 and TRBJ1-6, with 7 bases aligning to TRBD1. The V gene end was trimmed by 9 bases and the J gene end by 10 bases; junction bases not matched to a gene: 12. CDR1 is SNHLY, CDR2 FYNNEI, per germline. The CDR3 runs 14 residues. The CDR3 coding sequence is TGTGCCAGAGGGGGCCCTCAGGGGAACTCACCCCTCCACTTT. This codes for CARGGPQGNSPLHF.

V and J are TRBV12-5 and TRBJ2-3; TRBD1 is a possible D gene (5 bases). The CDR3 spans 15 residues. V lost 1 base, J lost 4 bases, and 12 bases lay in between. Germline CDR1 reads LGHNT; CDR2 reads FRNRAP. The CDR3 protein is CASGLEAGISDTQYF. CDR3 coding DNA: TGTGCTAGTGGTTTGGAAGCAGGGATCTCAGATACGCAGTATTTT.

This clone turned up a few times. CDR3: CASRRDRAGYGYTF. Written as DNA, the CDR3 is TGTGCCAGCCGGAGAGACAGAGCCGGCTATGGCTACACCTTC. The V and J genes are TRBV6-5 and TRBJ1-2, with D possibly being TRBD1 (5 bases). Germline CDR1 reads MNHEY; CDR2 reads SVGAGI. This CDR3 is 14 amino acids long. Trimming took off 8 bases at V and 4 bases at J, with 17 bases between the two ends.

The V gene is TRBV4-2, the J gene TRBJ1-6, with 9 bases that match TRBD1. The CDR3 has 16 amino acids. V was pared by 1 base and J by 6 bases, with 4 bases of the junction left unmatched. The germline V gene has CDR1 LGHNA and CDR2 YNFKEQ. CDR3 amino acids: CASSQVLGQGNSPLHF. CDR3 coding DNA: TGTGCCAGCAGCCAAGTATTGGGACAGGGTAATTCACCCCTCCACTTT.

As to this clone: Different DNA sequences within this sample yield the same CDR3. The rearrangement links TRBV5-1 to TRBJ2-3, with TRBD1 as a possible D gene (5 bases). V lost 0 bases and J 0 bases, leaving 8 bases between the germline ends. Germline CDR1 is SGHRS and CDR2 is YFSETQ. The CDR3 is 15 residues long. The CDR3: CASSLGTPSTDTQYF. CDR3 sequence (DNA): TGCGCCAGCAGCTTGGGGACACCTAGCACAGATACGCAGTATTTT.

The gene calls are TRBV19 and TRBJ1-6, with 8 bases lining up with TRBD1. After removal of 7 bases from V and 7 bases from J, the junction contained 6 bases not matched to a gene. The V gene's germline CDR1 is LNHDA and CDR2 SQIVND (reference sequence). The CDR3 runs 14 residues. The CDR3 reads CASTPGQVNSPLHF. CDR3 sequence (DNA): TGTGCCAGTACCCCGGGACAGGTGAATTCACCCCTCCACTTT.

The rearrangement joins TRBV5-6 to TRBJ2-3; D remains unclear. This CDR3 is built from 15 residues. Germline V gene lookup returns CDR1 SGHDT and CDR2 YYEEEE. V was clipped by 0 bases and J by 6 bases, with 14 bases between them. The CDR3 DNA reads as TGTGCCAGCAGCTTGGAGGTGGCCCTAGAGGATACGCAGTATTTT. It specifies CASSLEVALEDTQYF. The whole variable domain, filled in from reference TRBV5-6 and TRBJ2-3, reads DAGVTQSPTHLIKTRGQQVTLRCSPKSGHDTVSWYQQALGQGPQFIFQYYEEEERQRGNFPDRFSGHQFPNYSSELNVNALLLGDSALYLCASSLEVALEDTQYFGPGTRLTVL.

The rearrangement links TRBV6-1 to TRBJ2-7; D ambiguous. The CDR3 consists of 11 residues. The V end lost 0 bases, the J end lost 12 bases, and 9 bases lay between the germline ends. Germline loops: CDR1 MNHNS, CDR2 SASEGT. The CDR3 nucleotides are TGTGCCAGCAGTGAAGCGCACCCCCTGTACTTC. The encoded protein is CASSEAHPLYF.

As DNA, the CDR3 is TGTGCCATATCCCCGGGACAGAACTACGAGCAGTACTTC. It encodes CAISPGQNYEQYF. The chain is built from TRBV6-6 and TRBJ2-7; 7 bases align to TRBD1. The V gene's germline CDR1 is MNHNY and CDR2 SVGAGI (reference sequence). The length of the CDR3 is 13 residues. V shed 10 bases, J shed 3 bases, and the junction held 9 bases outside the gene matches.

The chain employs TRBV7-9 and TRBJ1-5, with 7 bases identical to TRBD1. CDR3 length equals 15 residues. Per the germline V gene, CDR1 is SEHNR and CDR2 is FQNEAQ (reference sequence). J lost 6 bases, V lost 5 bases, and 10 bases had no gene match. The CDR3 region has the DNA TGTGCCAGCAGCGCGACAGGGTCTTGGGCTCAGCCCCAGCATTTT. Encoded protein: CASSATGSWAQPQHF.

The chain recombines TRBV19 with TRBJ1-5, with D tentatively TRBD1 (5 bases). Trimming took off 0 bases at V and 2 bases at J, with 11 bases between the two ends. Germline V lookup: CDR1 LNHDA, CDR2 SQIVND (reference sequence). The CDR3 extends over 16 amino acids. CDR3 amino acids: CASSIDHGAGNQPQHF. CDR3 DNA sequence: TGTGCCAGTAGTATAGATCACGGGGCAGGCAATCAGCCCCAGCATTTT.

This clone was found a few times. This chain uses TRBV29-1 with TRBJ2-5, with D unclear. The CDR3 sequence is 13 residues long. Germline V gene sequence: CDR1 SQVTM, CDR2 ANQGSEA. The germline V and J ends were trimmed by 7 bases and 7 bases, with 19 bases remaining between them. CDR3 sequence (DNA): TGCAGCGGGACCGAAACAGTCATCGGGACCCAGTACTTC. Translation gives CSGTETVIGTQYF.

The chain recombines TRBV7-6 with TRBJ1-5; possibly TRBD1 for D (5 bases). The V gene's germline CDR1 is SGHVS and CDR2 FNYEAQ. The CDR3 spans 13 residues. Trimming pared 5 bases from V and 4 bases from J, leaving 9 bases between. The DNA of the CDR3 is TGTGCCAGCAGCCTCGACAGAAATCAGCCCCAGCATTTT. It codes for CASSLDRNQPQHF.

The chain carries TRBV6-1 and TRBJ2-7; 7 bases agree with TRBD1. After removal of 6 bases from V and 1 base from J, the junction contained 0 bases not matched to a gene. This CDR3 is 12 amino acids long. Germline lookup yields CDR1 MNHNS and CDR2 SASEGT. The CDR3 region has the DNA TGTGCCAGCAGGGACAGGTCCTACGAGCAGTACTTC. Its translation is CASRDRSYEQYF.

This clone came up a few times. J is TRBJ2-1 and V is TRBV7-2; possible D gene TRBD1, 5 bases. This CDR3 has 15 residues. Trimming pared 1 base from V and 3 bases from J, leaving 10 bases between. Germline CDR1 is SGHTA and CDR2 is FQGNSA. The CDR3 loop reads CASSLDLQDYNEQFF. The DNA for the CDR3 is TGTGCCAGCAGCTTAGACTTACAGGACTACAATGAGCAGTTCTTC.

The V and J genes are TRBV7-8 and TRBJ2-3; 7 nucleotides match TRBD2. The CDR3 is 17 residues long. Germline values: CDR1 SGHVS, CDR2 FQNEAQ. V lost 5 bases to trimming and J lost 1 base; unmatched junction nucleotides: 12. CDR3: CASSPIAGVRGTDTQYF. The CDR3 bases are TGTGCCAGCAGCCCGATCGCGGGGGTGCGGGGCACAGATACGCAGTATTTT.

This chain connects TRBV5-1 to TRBJ2-7, with D possibly being TRBD1 or TRBD2 (5 bases each). From germline, CDR1 is SGHRS and CDR2 YFSETQ. The V end was cut by 0 bases, the J end by 3 bases, with 13 bases between. CDR3 size: 15 residues. Here the CDR3 DNA reads TGCGCCAGCAGCTTGGCGCAGGGACCTATCTACGAGCAGTACTTC. It translates to CASSLAQGPIYEQYF.

The chain recombines TRBV11-2 with TRBJ1-1, with D possibly being TRBD1 (6 bases). This CDR3 region has 13 residues. Germline values: CDR1 SGHAT, CDR2 FQNNGV. V lost 7 bases to trimming and J lost 1 base, with 10 bases between them. CDR3 residues: CASIRTENTEAFF. CDR3 nucleotide sequence: TGTGCCAGCATCCGGACAGAGAACACTGAAGCTTTCTTT.